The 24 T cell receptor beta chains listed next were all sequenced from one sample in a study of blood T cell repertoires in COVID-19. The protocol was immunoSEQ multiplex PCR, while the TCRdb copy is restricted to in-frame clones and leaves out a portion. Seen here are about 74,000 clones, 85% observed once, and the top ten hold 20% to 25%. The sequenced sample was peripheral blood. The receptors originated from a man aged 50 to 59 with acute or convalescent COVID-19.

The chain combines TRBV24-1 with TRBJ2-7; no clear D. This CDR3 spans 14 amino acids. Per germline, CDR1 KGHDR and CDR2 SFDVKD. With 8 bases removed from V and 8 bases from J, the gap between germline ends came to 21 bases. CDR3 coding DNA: TGTGCCACCAATACTACGCCCTCCCTTCACCAGCAGTACTTC. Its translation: CATNTTPSLHQQYF.

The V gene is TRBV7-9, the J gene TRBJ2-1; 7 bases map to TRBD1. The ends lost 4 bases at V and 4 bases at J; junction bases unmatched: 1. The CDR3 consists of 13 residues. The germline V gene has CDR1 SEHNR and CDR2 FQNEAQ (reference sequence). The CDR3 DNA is TGTGCCAGCAGCTCAGGGGGATACAATGAGCAGTTCTTC. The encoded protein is CASSSGGYNEQFF.

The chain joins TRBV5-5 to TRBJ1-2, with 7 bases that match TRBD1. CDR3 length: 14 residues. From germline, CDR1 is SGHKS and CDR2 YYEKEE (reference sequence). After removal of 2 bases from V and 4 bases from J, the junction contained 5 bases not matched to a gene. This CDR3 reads CASSLTGQSYGYTF. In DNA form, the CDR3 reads TGTGCCAGCAGCTTAACGGGACAGTCCTATGGCTACACCTTC.

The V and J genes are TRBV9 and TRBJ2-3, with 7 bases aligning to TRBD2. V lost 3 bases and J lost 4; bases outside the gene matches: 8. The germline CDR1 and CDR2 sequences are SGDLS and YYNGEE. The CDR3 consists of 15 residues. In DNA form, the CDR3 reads TGTGCCAGCAGCGCGCCCCCCGGGGGGTCAGATACGCAGTATTTT. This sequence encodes CASSAPPGGSDTQYF.

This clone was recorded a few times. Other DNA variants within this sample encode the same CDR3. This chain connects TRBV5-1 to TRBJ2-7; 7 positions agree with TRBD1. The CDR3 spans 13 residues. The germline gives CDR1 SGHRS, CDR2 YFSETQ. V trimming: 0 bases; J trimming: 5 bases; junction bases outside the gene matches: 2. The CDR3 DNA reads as TGCGCCAGCAGCTTGGGACAGGGAGACGAGCAGTACGTC. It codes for CASSLGQGDEQYV.

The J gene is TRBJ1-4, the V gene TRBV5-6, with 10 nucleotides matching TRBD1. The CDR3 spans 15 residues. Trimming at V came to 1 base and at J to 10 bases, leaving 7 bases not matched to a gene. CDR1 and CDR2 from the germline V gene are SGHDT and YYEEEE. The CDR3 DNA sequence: TGTGCCAGCAGCTTGACCGGGACAGGGGACCGAAAACTGTTTTTT. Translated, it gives CASSLTGTGDRKLFF. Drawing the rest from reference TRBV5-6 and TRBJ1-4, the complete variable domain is DAGVTQSPTHLIKTRGQQVTLRCSPKSGHDTVSWYQQALGQGPQFIFQYYEEEERQRGNFPDRFSGHQFPNYSSELNVNALLLGDSALYLCASSLTGTGDRKLFFGSGTQLSVL.

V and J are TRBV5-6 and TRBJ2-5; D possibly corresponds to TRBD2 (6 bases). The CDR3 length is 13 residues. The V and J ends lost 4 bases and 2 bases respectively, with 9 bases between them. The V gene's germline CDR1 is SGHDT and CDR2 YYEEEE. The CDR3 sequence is CASSRDWQETQYF. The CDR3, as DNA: TGTGCCAGCAGCCGGGACTGGCAAGAGACCCAGTACTTC.

CDR3 sequence reads: CASSPGAGGEANEQFF. As DNA, the CDR3 is TGCGCCAGCAGCCCCGGGGCGGGGGGAGAAGCCAATGAGCAGTTCTTC. This chain links TRBV5-1 with TRBJ2-1; 8 bases are a match to TRBD2. Germline CDR1 is SGHRS and CDR2 is YFSETQ. V dropped 4 bases and J dropped 6; count of bases not matched to a gene: 12. The CDR3 runs 16 residues.

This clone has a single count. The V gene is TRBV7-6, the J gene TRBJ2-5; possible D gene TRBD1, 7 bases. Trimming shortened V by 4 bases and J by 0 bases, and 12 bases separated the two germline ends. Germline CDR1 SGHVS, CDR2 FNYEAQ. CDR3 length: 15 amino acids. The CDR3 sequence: CASSSPRGDQETQYF. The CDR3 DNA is TGTGCCAGCAGCTCCCCCAGGGGGGACCAAGAGACCCAGTACTTC.

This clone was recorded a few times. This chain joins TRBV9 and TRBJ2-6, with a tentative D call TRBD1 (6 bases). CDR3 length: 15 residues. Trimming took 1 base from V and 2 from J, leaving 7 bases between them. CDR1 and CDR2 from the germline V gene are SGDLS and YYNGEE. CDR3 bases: TGTGCCAGCAGCGTAACAGGGACTGGGGCCAACGTCCTGACTTTC. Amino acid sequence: CASSVTGTGANVLTF.

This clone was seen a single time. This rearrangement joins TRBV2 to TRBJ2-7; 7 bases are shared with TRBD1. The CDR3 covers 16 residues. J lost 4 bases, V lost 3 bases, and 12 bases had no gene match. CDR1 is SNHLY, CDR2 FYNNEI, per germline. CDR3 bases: TGTGCCAGCAGTGACCCGGACAGGCCTGAGGAATACGAGCAGTACTTC. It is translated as CASSDPDRPEEYEQYF.

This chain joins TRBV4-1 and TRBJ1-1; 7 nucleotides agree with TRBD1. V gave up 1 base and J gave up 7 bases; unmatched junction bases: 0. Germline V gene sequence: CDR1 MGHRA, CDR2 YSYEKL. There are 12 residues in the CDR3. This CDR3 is CASSQGTGEAFF. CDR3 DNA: TGCGCCAGCAGCCAAGGGACAGGTGAAGCTTTCTTT.

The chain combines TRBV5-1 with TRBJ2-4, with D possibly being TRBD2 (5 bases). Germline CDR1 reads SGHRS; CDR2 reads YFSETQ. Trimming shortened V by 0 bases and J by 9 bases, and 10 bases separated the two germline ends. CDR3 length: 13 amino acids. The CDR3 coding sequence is TGCGCCAGCAGCTTGGCGGGGATGAGCATTCAGTACTTC. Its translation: CASSLAGMSIQYF.

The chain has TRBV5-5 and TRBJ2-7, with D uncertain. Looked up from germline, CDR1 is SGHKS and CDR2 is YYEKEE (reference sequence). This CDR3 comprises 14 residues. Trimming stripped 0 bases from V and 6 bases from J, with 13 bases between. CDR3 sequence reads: CASSLVVTTPEQYF. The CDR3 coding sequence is TGTGCCAGCAGCTTGGTTGTTACAACCCCCGAGCAGTACTTC.

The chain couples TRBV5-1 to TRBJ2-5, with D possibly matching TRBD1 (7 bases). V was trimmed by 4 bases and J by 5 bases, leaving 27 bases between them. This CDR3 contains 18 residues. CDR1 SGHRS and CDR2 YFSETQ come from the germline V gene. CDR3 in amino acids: CASSLGQHSSGELETQYF. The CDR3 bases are TGCGCCAGCAGCCTGGGACAGCATTCCTCGGGGGAATTGGAGACCCAGTACTTC.

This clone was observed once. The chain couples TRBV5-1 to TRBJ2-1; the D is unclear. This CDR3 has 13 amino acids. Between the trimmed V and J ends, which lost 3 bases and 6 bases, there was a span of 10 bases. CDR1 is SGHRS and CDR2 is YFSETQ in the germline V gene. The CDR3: CASSSLSINEQFF. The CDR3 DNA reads TGCGCCAGCAGCTCCCTATCAATCAATGAGCAGTTCTTC.

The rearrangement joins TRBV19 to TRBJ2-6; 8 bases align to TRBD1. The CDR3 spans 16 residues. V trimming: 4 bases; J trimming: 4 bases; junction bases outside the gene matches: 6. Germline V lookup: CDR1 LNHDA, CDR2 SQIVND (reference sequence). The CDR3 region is CASSKGQGSGANVLTF. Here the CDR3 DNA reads TGTGCCAGTAGTAAAGGACAGGGTTCCGGGGCCAACGTCCTGACTTTC.

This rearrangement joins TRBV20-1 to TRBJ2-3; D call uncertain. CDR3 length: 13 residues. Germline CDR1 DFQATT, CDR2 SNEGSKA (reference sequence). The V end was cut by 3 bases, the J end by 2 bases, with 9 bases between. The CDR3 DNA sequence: TGCAGTGCTAGTACCGGGTTCACAGATACGCAGTATTTT. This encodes CSASTGFTDTQYF.

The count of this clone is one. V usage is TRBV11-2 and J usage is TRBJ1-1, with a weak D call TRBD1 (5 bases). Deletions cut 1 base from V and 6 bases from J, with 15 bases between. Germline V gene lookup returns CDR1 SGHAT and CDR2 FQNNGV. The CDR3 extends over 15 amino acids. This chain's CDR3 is CASSLAYFRGAEAFF. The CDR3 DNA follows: TGTGCCAGCAGCTTAGCGTACTTCCGGGGGGCTGAAGCTTTCTTT.

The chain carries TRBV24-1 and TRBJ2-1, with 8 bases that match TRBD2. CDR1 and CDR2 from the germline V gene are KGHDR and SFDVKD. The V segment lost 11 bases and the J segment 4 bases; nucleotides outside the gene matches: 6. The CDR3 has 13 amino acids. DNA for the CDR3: TGTGCCAGCGCGGGGGGAGCTTACAATGAGCAGTTCTTC. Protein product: CASAGGAYNEQFF.

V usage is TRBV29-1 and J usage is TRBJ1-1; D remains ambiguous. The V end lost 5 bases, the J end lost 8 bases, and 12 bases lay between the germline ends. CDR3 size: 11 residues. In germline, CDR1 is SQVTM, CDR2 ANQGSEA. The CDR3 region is CSVLEGEEAFF. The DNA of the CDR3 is TGCAGCGTTTTGGAGGGTGAAGAAGCTTTCTTT.

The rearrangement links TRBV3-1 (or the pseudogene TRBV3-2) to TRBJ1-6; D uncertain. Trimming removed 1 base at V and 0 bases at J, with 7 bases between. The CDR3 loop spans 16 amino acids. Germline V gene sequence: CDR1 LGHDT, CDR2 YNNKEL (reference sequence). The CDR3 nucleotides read TGTGCCAGCAGCCAAGTCCGGAGCTCCTATAATTCACCCCTCCACTTT. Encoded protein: CASSQVRSSYNSPLHF.

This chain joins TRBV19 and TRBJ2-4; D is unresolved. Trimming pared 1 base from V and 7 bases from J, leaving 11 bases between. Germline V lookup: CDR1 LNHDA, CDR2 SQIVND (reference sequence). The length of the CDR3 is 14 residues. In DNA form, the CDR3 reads TGTGCCAGTAGTATAGGTCCCCCTAAGAACATTCAGTACTTC. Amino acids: CASSIGPPKNIQYF.

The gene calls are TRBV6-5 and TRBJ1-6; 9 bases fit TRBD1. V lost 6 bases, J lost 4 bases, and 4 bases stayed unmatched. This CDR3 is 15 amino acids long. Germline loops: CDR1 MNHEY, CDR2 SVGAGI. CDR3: CASRKDRGYNSPLHF. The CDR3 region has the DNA TGTGCCAGCAGAAAGGACAGGGGATATAATTCACCCCTCCACTTT.